This T cell receptor (beta chain) derives from a study of blood T cells in healthy people across ages. The CDR3 extends over 18 amino acids. The germline V gene has CDR1 LGHDT and CDR2 YNNKEL (reference sequence). V shed 4 bases and J 2 bases; nucleotides not matched to a gene: 13. Primers used in a second PCR of roughly 6 to 12 cycles were a sample-barcoded 5' primer and a J-beta primer mix. TCRdb reprocessed the 5' RACE reads with MiXCR, giving one entry per CDR3 protein. The repertoire holds under 2,000,000 distinct CDR3 sequences, around half seen once, with less than 2.5% in the top ten. Study-wide results and limits: Getting older went along with TCR beta diversity per million T cells dropping roughly linearly.

The authors isolated at least 6.5 million PBMCs per sample. This clonotype has only a few counts. Its antigen is not known. The chain uses TRBV3-1 and TRBJ2-3; TRBD2 matches at 9 bases. Sequencing input: blood. The sequence was obtained from a middle-aged woman in good health. The CDR3 spells CASSPGLAGGLVTDTQYF. CDR3 coding DNA: TGTGCCAGCAGCCCCGGCCTGGCGGGGGGGCTGGTCACAGATACGCAGTATTTT.